Below are 2 T cell receptor beta chains sequenced from a single sample in a study of cytomegalovirus exposure and HLA in healthy donors. PCR was performed using 60 Vbeta and 13 Jbeta primers. This table comes from immunoSEQ multiplex PCR, and its TCRdb copy is limited to in-frame clones, with some not included. The sample has fewer than 130,000 clones; about three quarters are singletons. The specimen sequenced was PBMCs. The receptors derive from a woman aged 30 to 39 in good health and CMV-seronegative.

The chain combines TRBV6-5 with TRBJ2-1; the D gene is possibly TRBD2 (6 bases). The CDR3 spans 13 residues. The germline CDR1 and CDR2 sequences are MNHEY and SVGAGI. With 6 bases removed from V and 5 bases from J, the gap between germline ends came to 11 bases. CDR3 coding DNA: TGTGCCAGCAGCCGGGGGTTGCACAATGAGCAGTTCTTC. Amino acid sequence: CASSRGLHNEQFF.

There are a few counts of this clone. The rearrangement joins TRBV4-1 to TRBJ1-1, with D hard to call. This CDR3 has 13 residues. V was cut by 1 base and J by 3 bases, with 6 bases left in between. CDR1 is MGHRA, CDR2 YSYEKL, per germline. The CDR3 coding sequence is TGCGCCAGCAGCCAAGCAACGGACACTGAAGCTTTCTTT. It yields the protein CASSQATDTEAFF.